This T cell receptor (beta chain) was recorded in a study of cytomegalovirus exposure and HLA in healthy donors. As for the study in general: Genotyping showed around four fifths of 350 to 400 donors falling in the Caucasian-associated ancestry cluster.

General study findings and limits: TCR beta chain V- and J-gene trimming was linked, in a later analysis, to a missense variant in DCLRE1C. Some TCR beta chains (164 of them) were listed as cytomegalovirus-associated.

The PCR made use of 60 Vbeta and 13 Jbeta primers. Method: immunoSEQ multiplex PCR; TCRdb's copy keeps in-frame clones and lacks some. The clone table shows approximately 150,000 clones, with the ten largest holding approximately 1.5%. Among the donors, all were healthy bone marrow donors. The CDR3 loop spans 12 amino acids. V lost 8 bases and J lost 1, with 8 bases in between. The germline CDR1 and CDR2 sequences are SNHLY and FYNNEI. Note on this clone: The antigen is undetermined.

The TCR was taken from a woman between 45 and 65 years old in good health and CMV-seronegative. Sequenced sample: PBMCs. The chain couples TRBV2 to TRBJ1-1, with D unresolved. The CDR3 loop is CASVMRNTEAFF. CDR3 DNA sequence: TGTGCCAGCGTGATGAGGAACACTGAAGCTTTCTTT.